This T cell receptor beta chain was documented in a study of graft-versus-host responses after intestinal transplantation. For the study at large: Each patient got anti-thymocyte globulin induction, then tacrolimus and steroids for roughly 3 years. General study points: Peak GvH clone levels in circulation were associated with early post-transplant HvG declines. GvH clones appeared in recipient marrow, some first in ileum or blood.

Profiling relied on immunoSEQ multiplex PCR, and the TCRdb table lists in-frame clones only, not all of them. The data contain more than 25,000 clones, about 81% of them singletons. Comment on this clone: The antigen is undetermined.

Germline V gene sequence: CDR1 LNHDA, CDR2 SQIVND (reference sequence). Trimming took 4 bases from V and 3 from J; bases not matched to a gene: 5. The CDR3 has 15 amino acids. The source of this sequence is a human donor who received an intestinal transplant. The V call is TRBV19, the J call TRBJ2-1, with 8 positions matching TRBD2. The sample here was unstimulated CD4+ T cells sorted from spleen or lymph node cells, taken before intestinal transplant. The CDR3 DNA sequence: TGTGCCAGTAGTAAGGAGCGGGAGCGCTACAATGAGCAGTTCTTC. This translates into CASSKERERYNEQFF. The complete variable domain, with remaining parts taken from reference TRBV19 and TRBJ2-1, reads DGGITQSPKYLFRKEGQNVTLSCEQNLNHDAMYWYRQDPGQGLRLIYYSQIVNDFQKGDIAEGYSVSREKKESFPLTVTSAQKNPTAFYLCASSKERERYNEQFFGPGTRLTVL.